The following is a TCR beta chain sequence with its context. Its antigen is undetermined. This entry comes from a study of beta chain features in type 1 diabetes. Findings and caveats of the study: Naive, central memory and Treg TCRB repertoires appeared more alike in patients than in healthy donors. VDJ junctions sequenced from type 1 diabetes patients showed fewer insertions and more deletions.

The CDR3 runs to 13 residues. Trimming took 4 bases from V and 7 from J, leaving 12 bases between them. Germline V gives CDR1 SEHNR, CDR2 FQNEAQ (reference sequence). Every isolated RNA sample was fully reverse transcribed, so sequencing captured expressed TCRB transcripts. Sequencing was performed with immunoSEQ multiplex PCR; in TCRdb, only in-frame clones are kept and a portion is missing. Among about 290,000 clones listed, roughly 8% were seen once. The V and J genes are TRBV7-9 and TRBJ2-3; D is possibly TRBD2 (6 bases). The sequenced sample consisted of central memory CD4+ T cells from blood. The clonotype originates from a young woman in good health. The CDR3 spells CASSWDSPYTQYF. DNA for the CDR3: TGTGCCAGCAGCTGGGACTCACCTTATACGCAGTATTTT.